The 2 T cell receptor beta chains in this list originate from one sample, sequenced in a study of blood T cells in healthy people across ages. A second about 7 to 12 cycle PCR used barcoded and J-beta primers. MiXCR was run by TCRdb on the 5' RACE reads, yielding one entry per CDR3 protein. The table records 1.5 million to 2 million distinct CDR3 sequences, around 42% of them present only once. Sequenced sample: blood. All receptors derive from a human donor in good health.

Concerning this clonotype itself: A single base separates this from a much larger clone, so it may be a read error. This CDR3 reads CASWGYEQDF. DNA for the CDR3: TGTGCCAGCTGGGGCTACGAGCAGGACTTC. This chain joins TRBV6-2 or TRBV6-3 and TRBJ2-7; tentatively, D is TRBD1 (5 bases). CDR1 is MNHEY and CDR2 is SVGEGT in the germline V gene. This CDR3 contains 10 residues.

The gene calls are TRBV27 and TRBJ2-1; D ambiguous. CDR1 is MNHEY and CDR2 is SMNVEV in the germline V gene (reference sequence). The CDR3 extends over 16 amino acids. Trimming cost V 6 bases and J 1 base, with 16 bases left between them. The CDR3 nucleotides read TGTGCCAGCAGCCTCATCGGGCTGGGTTCCTACAATGAGCAGTTCTTC. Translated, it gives CASSLIGLGSYNEQFF.